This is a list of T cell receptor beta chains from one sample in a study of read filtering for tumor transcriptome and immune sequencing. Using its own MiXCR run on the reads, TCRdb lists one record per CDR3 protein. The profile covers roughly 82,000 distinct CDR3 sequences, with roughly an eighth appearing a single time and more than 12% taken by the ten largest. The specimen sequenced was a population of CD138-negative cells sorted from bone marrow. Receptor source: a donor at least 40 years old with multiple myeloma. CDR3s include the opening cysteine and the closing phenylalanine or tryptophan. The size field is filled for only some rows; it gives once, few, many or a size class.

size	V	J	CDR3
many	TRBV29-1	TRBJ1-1	CSASRQIEAFF
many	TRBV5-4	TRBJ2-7	CASSLAGQGAYEQYF
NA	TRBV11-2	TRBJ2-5	CASSGGQGRETQYF
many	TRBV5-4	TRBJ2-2	CASSLMQRGTGELFF
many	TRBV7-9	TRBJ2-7	CASSWQGYEQYF
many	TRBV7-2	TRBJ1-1	CASSSRQGTTEAFF
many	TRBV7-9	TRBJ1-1	CASSLTVNTEAFF
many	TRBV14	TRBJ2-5	CASSGRDPRGTQYF
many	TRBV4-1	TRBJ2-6	CASSQDPAGSGANVLTF
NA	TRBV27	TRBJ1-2	CASSLDRTSWSCTF
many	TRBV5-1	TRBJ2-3	CASGGQGSTDTQYF
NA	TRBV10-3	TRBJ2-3	CAISESDVPTQYF
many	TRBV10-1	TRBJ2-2	CASSESGRGLVTGELFF
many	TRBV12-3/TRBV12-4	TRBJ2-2	CASSSDPGLLTGELFF
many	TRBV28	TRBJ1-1	CASSPGQNPTEAFF
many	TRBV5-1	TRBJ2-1	CASSLEAGGDEQFF
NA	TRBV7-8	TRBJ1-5	CACSLNNQPQHF
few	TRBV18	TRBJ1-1	CASSEAGTPNTEAFF
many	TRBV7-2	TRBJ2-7	CASSLGSGTYEQYF
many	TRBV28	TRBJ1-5	CASRPLTLSGGRNQPQHF
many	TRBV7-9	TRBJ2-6	CASSRGQGRSGANVLTF
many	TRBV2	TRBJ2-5	CASTAQGAETQYF
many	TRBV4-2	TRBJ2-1	CASSQDPLAGDSNEQFF
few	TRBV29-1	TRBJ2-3	CSVVFTNRDTQYF
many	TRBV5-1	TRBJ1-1	CASSVSSVERTEAFF
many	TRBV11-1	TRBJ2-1	CASSLERGFGYEQFF
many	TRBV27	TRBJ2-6	CASSWATGISGANVLTF
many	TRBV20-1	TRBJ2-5	CSVKTGVYGTQYF
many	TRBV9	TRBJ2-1	CASSAPAGGALNEQFF
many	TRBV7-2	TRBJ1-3	CASSYGQAKGNTIYF
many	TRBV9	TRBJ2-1	CASSVVGRRGADNEQFF
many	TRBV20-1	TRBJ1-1	CSAMNVGYTEAFF
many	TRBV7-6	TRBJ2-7	CASATSGTPWASEQYF
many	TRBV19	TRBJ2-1	CASSFLGTSGRGEQFF
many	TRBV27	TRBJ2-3	CASSSILTSGSTDTQYF
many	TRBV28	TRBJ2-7	CASSSRWYEQYF
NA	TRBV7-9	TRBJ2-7	CARTRGEFRNEQYF
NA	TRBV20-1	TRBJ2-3	CSARVASAQYF
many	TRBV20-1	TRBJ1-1	CSARELRGRTEAFF
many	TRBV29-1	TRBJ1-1	CSVHQGNTEAFF
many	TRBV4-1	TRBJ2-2	CASSQVGREDTGELFF
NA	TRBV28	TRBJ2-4	CASSRDRVANF
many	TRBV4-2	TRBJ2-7	CASSQGGWGGQYF
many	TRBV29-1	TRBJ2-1	CSVQTSSYNEQFF
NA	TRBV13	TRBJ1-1	CASTMGQMNTEAFF
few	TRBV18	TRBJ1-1	CASSPSAASNTEAFF
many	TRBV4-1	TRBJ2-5	CASSQGLTGTGQETQYF
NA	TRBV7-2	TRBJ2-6	CASSWLQGAGANVLTF
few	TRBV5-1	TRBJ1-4	CASSLGQPDEKLFF
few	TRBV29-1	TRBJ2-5	CSARGSGGGTETQYF